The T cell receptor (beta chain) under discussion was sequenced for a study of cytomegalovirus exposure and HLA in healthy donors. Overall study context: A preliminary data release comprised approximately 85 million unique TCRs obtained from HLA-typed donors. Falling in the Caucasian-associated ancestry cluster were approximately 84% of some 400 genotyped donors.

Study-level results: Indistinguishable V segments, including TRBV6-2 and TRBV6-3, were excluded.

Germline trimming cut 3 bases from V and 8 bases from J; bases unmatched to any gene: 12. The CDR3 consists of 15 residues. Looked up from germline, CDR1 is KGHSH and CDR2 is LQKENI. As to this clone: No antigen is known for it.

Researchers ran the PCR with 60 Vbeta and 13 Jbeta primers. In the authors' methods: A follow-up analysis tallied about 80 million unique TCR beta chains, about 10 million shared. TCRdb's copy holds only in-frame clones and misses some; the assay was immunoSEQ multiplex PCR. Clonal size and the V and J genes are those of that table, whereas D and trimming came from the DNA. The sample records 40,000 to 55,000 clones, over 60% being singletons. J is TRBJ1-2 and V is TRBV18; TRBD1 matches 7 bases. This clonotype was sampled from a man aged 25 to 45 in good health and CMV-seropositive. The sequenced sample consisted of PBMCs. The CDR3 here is CASSPVTDREGGYTF. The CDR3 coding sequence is TGTGCCAGCTCACCGGTTACCGACAGGGAAGGGGGCTACACCTTC.